This T cell receptor (beta chain) emerged from a study of T cell responses to AZD1222 COVID-19 vaccine. As for the study in general: Analyses pooled second doses at about 4 or about 12 weeks. Study-level findings and limits: After two AZD1222 doses, spike-specific TCR breadth and depth rose versus day 0. White British people made up most donors, females outnumbered males, and clonal diversity was possibly underestimated. Vaccine-associated CD4 TCRs ranged over spike, dominating at 160-218 and 743-854.

There are 13 residues in the CDR3. Trimming at V came to 6 bases and at J to 4 bases, leaving 4 bases not matched to a gene. The germline V gene encodes CDR1 MNHEY and CDR2 SVGAGI. The assay was immunoSEQ multiplex PCR, and TCRdb's table has in-frame clones only and misses some. Of under 130,000 clones listed, 91% are singletons. Note on this clone: Its target is unknown.

The sample consisted of peripheral blood, taken on day 0 of AZD1222 vaccination. This receptor was obtained from an adult in good health. The genes are TRBV6-5 and TRBJ2-3; 7 bases match TRBD2. The CDR3 loop reads CASRRLAADTQYF. The CDR3 DNA reads as TGTGCCAGCAGAAGACTAGCTGCAGATACGCAGTATTTT.